The rows below give T cell receptor beta chains drawn from one sample of a study of T-cell reconstitution after alpha-beta-depleted transplantation in children. TCRdb reanalysed the PCR reads using MiXCR and keeps one entry per CDR3 protein. The sample has around 250,000 distinct CDR3 sequences, about 10% seen once. The sequenced sample was PBMCs from the stem cell graft donor, obtained from the stem cell graft. Source of these receptors: a human donor who donated a stem cell graft to a child with SCID. The CDR3 runs from the conserved cysteine through the conserved F or W. A D gene is named only where the DNA matches it firmly. The size of a clone is reported for some rows only, either as once, few or many, or as a class for expanded clones.

v_call,clone_size,j_call,d_call,cdr3_aa,cdr3_nt
TRBV20-1,few,TRBJ1-3,-,CSARGAGNTIYF,TGCAGTGCTAGAGGGGCTGGAAACACCATATATTTT
TRBV12-3/TRBV12-4,few,TRBJ1-6,-,CASSRDQSSYNSPLHF,TGTGCCAGCAGCCGGGACCAGAGCTCCTATAATTCACCCCTCCACTTT
TRBV12-3/TRBV12-4,few,TRBJ1-1,-,CASSFHRANTEAFF,TGTGCCAGCAGTTTCCACAGGGCGAACACTGAAGCTTTCTTT
TRBV5-1,-,TRBJ2-1,-,CASSLGDQHQFF,TGCGCCAGCAGCTTGGGGGACCAGCACCAGTTCTTC
TRBV27,many,TRBJ2-7,-,CASSLSRSSYEQYF,TGTGCCAGCAGTTTAAGCAGGAGCTCCTACGAGCAGTACTTC
TRBV5-1,many,TRBJ2-1,-,CASSLAKDEQFF,TGCGCCAGCAGCTTGGCCAAGGATGAGCAGTTCTTC
TRBV25-1,-,TRBJ1-2,-,CASGDSTSWGYTF,TGTGCCAGCGGGGATAGTACTTCATGGGGCTACACCTTC
TRBV18,-,TRBJ1-1,-,CASSPPLASVAEAFF,TGTGCCAGCTCACCACCCCTGGCCTCGGTGGCTGAAGCTTTCTTT
TRBV20-1,many,TRBJ2-7,-,CSAPTQSYEQYF,TGCAGTGCTCCGACACAGTCCTACGAGCAGTACTTC
TRBV5-1,-,TRBJ1-2,-,CASSFGGTEYGYTF,TGCGCCAGCAGCTTTGGGGGGACGGAGTATGGCTACACCTTC
TRBV27,few,TRBJ1-5,-,CASSFVGYQPQHF,TGTGCCAGCAGTTTTGTGGGGTATCAGCCCCAGCATTTT
TRBV7-9,few,TRBJ2-3,-,CASSPGPTDTQYF,TGTGCCAGCAGCCCGGGCCCCACAGATACGCAGTATTTT
TRBV4-1,-,TRBJ1-2,-,CASSQVQAYGYTF,TGCGCCAGCAGCCAAGTACAGGCCTATGGCTACACCTTC
TRBV7-8,many,TRBJ2-3,TRBD2,CASTLAGGTDTQYF,TGTGCCAGCACACTAGCGGGGGGGACAGATACGCAGTATTTT
TRBV4-1,few,TRBJ1-1,-,CASSQLDPNTEAFF,TGCGCCAGCAGCCAGTTAGACCCGAACACTGAAGCTTTCTTT
TRBV5-1,few,TRBJ1-1,TRBD1,CASSLVGTGVTEAFF,TGCGCCAGCAGCTTGGTCGGGACAGGGGTAACTGAAGCTTTCTTT
TRBV14,-,TRBJ2-7,-,CASSQFGVGYYEQYF,TGTGCCAGCAGCCAATTCGGGGTAGGTTACTACGAGCAGTACTTC
TRBV2,-,TRBJ2-7,TRBD2,CASSDGLAGDEQYF,TGTGCCAGCAGTGACGGACTAGCGGGGGACGAGCAGTACTTC
TRBV12-3/TRBV12-4,-,TRBJ2-4,-,CASSLSSIAKNIQYF,TGTGCCAGCAGTTTAAGTAGTATAGCCAAAAACATTCAGTACTTC
TRBV7-9,-,TRBJ1-1,-,CASSYRGLYTEAFF,TGTGCCAGCAGCTACCGGGGTCTCTACACTGAAGCTTTCTTT
TRBV5-1,-,TRBJ1-6,TRBD1,CASSMGQNNSPLHF,TGCGCCAGCAGCATGGGACAGAATAATTCACCCCTCCACTTT
TRBV5-1,few,TRBJ1-1,TRBD1,CASSPSGTGNTEAFF,TGCGCCAGCAGCCCATCCGGGACAGGGAACACTGAAGCTTTCTTT
TRBV5-4,-,TRBJ1-1,TRBD1,CASSLVGQGRRTEAFF,TGTGCCAGCAGCTTGGTGGGACAGGGGAGGAGGACTGAAGCTTTCTTT
TRBV19,many,TRBJ2-1,TRBD2,CASSSGLGVEQFF,TGTGCCAGTAGTTCGGGACTAGGAGTTGAGCAGTTCTTC
TRBV5-1,many,TRBJ2-5,TRBD2,CASSPLGGIQETQYF,TGCGCCAGCAGCCCCTTGGGAGGGATCCAAGAGACCCAGTACTTC
TRBV12-3/TRBV12-4,many,TRBJ2-3,TRBD2,CASSLGTSNLEDTQYF,TGTGCCAGCAGTTTGGGGACTAGCAACCTAGAAGATACGCAGTATTTT
TRBV20-1,-,TRBJ1-1,-,CSATTRMNTEAFF,TGCAGTGCTACGACACGTATGAACACTGAAGCTTTCTTT
TRBV11-2,many,TRBJ2-5,-,CASSLDQTGQETQYF,TGTGCCAGCAGCTTAGATCAGACAGGCCAAGAGACCCAGTACTTC
TRBV20-1,-,TRBJ1-5,TRBD1,CSARLPGGGQPQHF,TGCAGTGCTAGACTGCCAGGGGGCGGTCAGCCCCAGCATTTT
TRBV4-1,many,TRBJ2-1,-,CASSQDRDSYNEQFF,TGTGCCAGCAGCCAAGATCGGGACTCCTACAATGAGCAGTTCTTC
TRBV14,many,TRBJ2-1,TRBD2,CASSPAAGGPNEQFF,TGTGCCAGCAGCCCCGCAGCGGGGGGGCCAAATGAGCAGTTCTTC
TRBV7-9,-,TRBJ2-3,-,CASSSRQYEDTQYF,TGTGCCAGCAGCTCACGACAGTATGAAGATACGCAGTATTTT
TRBV20-1,few,TRBJ1-3,TRBD1,CSARRTGSGNTIYF,TGCAGTGCTAGGCGGACAGGGTCTGGAAACACCATATATTTT
TRBV10-3,many,TRBJ1-2,-,CAISESRGPSANYGYTF,TGTGCCATCAGTGAGTCCAGGGGACCGTCAGCTAACTATGGCTACACCTTC
TRBV27,many,TRBJ1-5,TRBD1,CASSPGQGSNQPQHF,TGTGCCAGCAGTCCGGGACAGGGCAGCAATCAGCCCCAGCATTTT
TRBV7-6,-,TRBJ2-6,-,CASSLIRGNGANVLTF,TGTGCCAGCAGCTTAATCAGGGGTAACGGGGCCAACGTCCTGACTTTC
TRBV5-1,-,TRBJ2-7,-,CASSLGSPANYEQYF,TGCGCCAGCAGCTTGGGGTCGCCGGCGAACTACGAGCAGTACTTC
TRBV5-1,few,TRBJ2-5,-,CASSLKPPGEETQYF,TGCGCCAGCAGCTTGAAGCCACCTGGGGAGGAGACCCAGTACTTC
TRBV20-1,few,TRBJ1-4,-,CSARGGIQVNEKLFF,TGCAGTGCTAGAGGGGGGATCCAGGTTAATGAAAAACTGTTTTTT